The 25 T cell receptor beta chains listed next were all sequenced from one sample in a study of a mutant IDH1 vaccine in newly diagnosed glioma. These receptors' antigens are unknown. The time point denotes: week 47, end of study. The investigators gave 300 ug of mutant IDH1 20-mer peptide in each vaccine dose, together with topical imiquimod. Clones were read by immunoSEQ multiplex PCR, and TCRdb kept only the in-frame ones, dropping some. The sample lists 77,000 or so clones; 80% to 90% were seen once. Sequenced material: PBMCs, taken from a glioma patient whose treatment included an IDH1 peptide vaccine. These receptors were collected from a man aged 35 to 55 with glioma.

A few counts support this clone. This chain uses TRBV28 with TRBJ2-1; no definite D call. This CDR3 region has 11 residues. CDR1 and CDR2 from the germline V gene are MDHEN and SYDVKM. Trimming cost V 6 bases and J 8 bases, with 8 bases left between them. The CDR3 is CASRARYEQFF. As DNA, the CDR3 is TGTGCCAGCAGGGCTAGGTATGAGCAGTTCTTC.

The chain joins TRBV10-3 to TRBJ1-5; 7 nucleotides match TRBD1. The V and J ends lost 3 bases and 7 bases, in that order; junction bases with no gene match: 12. This CDR3 comprises 16 residues. Looked up from germline, CDR1 is ENHRY and CDR2 is SYGVKD. The CDR3 is CAISEGSRAGGQPQHF. In DNA form, the CDR3 reads TGTGCCATCAGTGAAGGAAGTAGGGCAGGGGGGCAGCCCCAGCATTTT.

The chain is built from TRBV7-6 and TRBJ2-2, with D tentatively TRBD1 (6 bases). The V gene's germline CDR1 is SGHVS and CDR2 FNYEAQ. The length of the CDR3 is 15 residues. Between the trimmed V and J ends, which lost 4 bases and 2 bases, there was a span of 11 bases. CDR3: CASSSGQINTGELFF. The CDR3 DNA follows: TGTGCCAGCAGCTCGGGACAAATTAACACCGGGGAGCTGTTTTTT. Supplemented by reference TRBV7-6 and TRBJ2-2, the full variable domain reads GAGVSQSPRYKVTKRGQDVALRCDPISGHVSLYWYRQALGQGPEFLTYFNYEAQQDKSGLPNDRFSAERPEGSISTLTIQRTEQRDSAMYRCASSSGQINTGELFFGEGSRLTVL.

This clone was counted a single time. The rearrangement uses TRBV5-1 and TRBJ1-1, with D unclear. V lost 5 bases and J 1 base, leaving 9 bases between the germline ends. Germline V gene lookup returns CDR1 SGHRS and CDR2 YFSETQ. The CDR3 is 13 residues long. The CDR3 sequence is CASRKEQNTEAFF. As DNA, the CDR3 is TGCGCCAGCAGAAAGGAACAGAACACTGAAGCTTTCTTT.

The chain recombines TRBV11-2 with TRBJ2-1, with a tentative D call TRBD1 (6 bases). Trimming took 5 bases from V and 6 from J, leaving 8 bases between them. From germline, CDR1 is SGHAT and CDR2 FQNNGV. The CDR3 spans 12 residues. In DNA form, the CDR3 reads TGTGCCAGCAGCCTACAGGGCAATGAGCAGTTCTTC. It codes for CASSLQGNEQFF.

The count of this clone is one. This CDR3 is CASSTSGTSGTYEQYF. For the CDR3, the DNA is TGTGCCAGTAGTACCTCCGGGACTAGCGGGACCTACGAGCAGTACTTC. The chain combines TRBV19 with TRBJ2-7, with 13 bases fitting TRBD2. From germline, CDR1 is LNHDA and CDR2 SQIVND (reference sequence). The CDR3 runs 16 residues. Trimming removed 4 bases from V and 2 bases from J; junction bases left unmatched: 5.

This sequence joins TRBV5-8 and TRBJ2-7; 7 nucleotides match TRBD1. The V gene's germline CDR1 is SGHTS and CDR2 YDEGEE. CDR3 length: 15 residues. Trimming cost V 4 bases and J 6 bases; bases outside gene matches: 13. The CDR3 here is CASSTNRGITLEQYF. In nucleotides, the CDR3 is TGTGCCAGCAGCACTAACAGGGGCATTACCCTCGAGCAGTACTTC.

This chain connects TRBV7-1 to TRBJ1-1; D not resolved. TRBV7-1 is classed as an ORF, of uncertain function. This CDR3 is built from 11 residues. Trimming left V 5 bases short and J 2 bases short, with 3 bases between. The DNA of the CDR3 is TGTGCCAGCAGCCAAAACACTGAAGCTTTCTTT. Amino acid sequence: CASSQNTEAFF.

This chain links TRBV7-8 with TRBJ2-3; tentatively, D is TRBD1 (6 bases). Germline values: CDR1 SGHVS, CDR2 FQNEAQ. V lost 2 bases and J lost 4, with 10 bases in between. The CDR3 has 14 amino acids. In DNA form, the CDR3 reads TGTGCCAGCAGCTTAACAGGGCGGGCAGATACGCAGTATTTT. Translating it yields CASSLTGRADTQYF. Full variable domain (rest looked up from reference TRBV7-8 and TRBJ2-3): GAGVSQSPRYKVAKRGQDVALRCDPISGHVSLFWYQQALGQGPEFLTYFQNEAQLDKSGLPSDRFFAERPEGSVSTLKIQRTQQEDSAVYLCASSLTGRADTQYFGPGTRLTVL.

V is TRBV2 and J is TRBJ2-7; 10 bases are a match to TRBD1. V lost 4 bases and J lost 2; bases outside the gene matches: 5. This CDR3 is built from 15 residues. Germline values: CDR1 SNHLY, CDR2 FYNNEI. As DNA, the CDR3 is TGTGCCAGCAGTGTCTTTGGACAGGGGGCCTACGAGCAGTACTTC. Translating gives CASSVFGQGAYEQYF.

The V and J genes are TRBV18 and TRBJ1-1; tentative D call: TRBD1 (6 bases). CDR1 and CDR2 from the germline V gene are KGHSH and LQKENI. The ends were cut back, 3 bases at V and 1 base at J, with 9 bases in the middle. The CDR3 totals 14 residues. In DNA form, the CDR3 reads TGTGCCAGCTCACCTCAGACAGGGAACACTGAAGCTTTCTTT. Translated: CASSPQTGNTEAFF.

The V call is TRBV5-1, the J call TRBJ2-2, with 7 bases that match TRBD1. Per germline, CDR1 SGHRS and CDR2 YFSETQ. The V gene end was trimmed by 3 bases and the J gene end by 5 bases; junction bases not matched to a gene: 7. The CDR3 spans 15 residues. The DNA for the CDR3 is TGCGCCAGCAGCTGGACAGGCAAGGGAACCGGGGAGCTGTTTTTT. Translation: CASSWTGKGTGELFF.

A single count supports this clone. This chain connects TRBV19 to TRBJ2-7, with 7 bases identical to TRBD1. CDR3 length: 13 amino acids. Germline CDR1 is LNHDA and CDR2 is SQIVND (reference sequence). With 5 bases clipped from V and 5 bases from J, the junction kept 6 bases outside the gene matches. CDR3 coding DNA: TGTGCCAGTAGTCCGAGGGGGCAAGACGAGCAGTACTTC. Protein sequence: CASSPRGQDEQYF.

This clone has only a few counts. The chain combines TRBV30 with TRBJ1-1; D might be TRBD1 (6 bases). The CDR3 covers 13 residues. Deletions cut 3 bases from V and 8 bases from J, with 16 bases between. Germline V gene sequence: CDR1 GTSNPN, CDR2 SVGIG (reference sequence). The CDR3 protein is CAWSRGQVPEAFF. The CDR3 DNA reads TGTGCCTGGAGCAGGGGCCAGGTTCCGGAAGCTTTCTTT. The full variable domain, its missing parts supplied by reference TRBV30 and TRBJ1-1, is SQTIHQWPATLVQPVGSPLSLECTVEGTSNPNLYWYRQAAGRGLQLLFYSVGIGQISSEVPQNLSASRPQDRQFILSSKKLLLSDSGFYLCAWSRGQVPEAFFGQGTRLTVV.

The J gene is TRBJ2-2, the V gene TRBV13, with TRBD2 as a possible D gene (5 bases). The CDR3 has 13 residues. Trimming took 5 bases from V and 6 from J, leaving 10 bases between them. Germline CDR1 PRHDT, CDR2 FYEKMQ (reference sequence). The CDR3 here is CASSRRAPGELFF. The CDR3 DNA sequence: TGTGCCAGCAGCAGGCGGGCTCCCGGGGAGCTGTTTTTT.

This clone was recorded once. The chain combines TRBV6-6 with TRBJ2-7, with D perhaps matching TRBD1 (6 bases). The CDR3 runs 14 residues. Deletions cut 8 bases from V and 3 bases from J, with 17 bases between. Per the germline V gene, CDR1 is MNHNY and CDR2 is SVGAGI (reference sequence). The CDR3 loop is CASRDTLNIYEQYF. DNA of the CDR3: TGTGCCAGCCGGGACACCTTAAACATCTACGAGCAGTACTTC.

This chain uses TRBV4-2 with TRBJ2-7, with D possibly matching TRBD1 (6 bases). Trimming pared 3 bases from V and 4 bases from J, leaving 25 bases between. CDR1 and CDR2 from the germline V gene are LGHNA and YNFKEQ. This CDR3 comprises 18 residues. The CDR3 region has the DNA TGTGCCAGCAGCCAGCGATCAACCGGGCCCAAAAGGGGGTACGAGCAGTACTTC. Amino acid sequence: CASSQRSTGPKRGYEQYF.

This chain links TRBV4-2 with TRBJ2-2; 12 bases line up with TRBD2. J gave up 6 bases and V 1 base, and 6 bases lay outside the gene matches. CDR1 and CDR2 from the germline V gene are LGHNA and YNFKEQ. The CDR3 runs 17 residues. The CDR3 nucleotides are TGTGCCAGCAGCCAAGCCCTAGCGGGAGGGCCGGCCGGGGAGCTGTTTTTT. Protein: CASSQALAGGPAGELFF.

This clone was seen only a few times. This rearrangement joins TRBV5-8 to TRBJ2-1; D is possibly TRBD1 (6 bases). CDR3 size: 16 residues. Trimming removed 5 bases at V and 2 bases at J, with 17 bases between. The germline V gene has CDR1 SGHTS and CDR2 YDEGEE. The CDR3 nucleotides read TGTGCCAGCAGTCGATACAGGGAAAGAACCTACAATGAGCAGTTCTTC. Translated: CASSRYRERTYNEQFF.

The V and J genes are TRBV28 and TRBJ2-7; 7 bases line up with TRBD1. Germline trimming cut 6 bases from V and 6 bases from J; bases unmatched to any gene: 11. The CDR3 runs 14 residues. Germline loops: CDR1 MDHEN, CDR2 SYDVKM. Here the CDR3 DNA reads TGTGCCAGCAGACTCCGGGACAGAAGTTTCGAGCAGTACTTC. The encoded protein is CASRLRDRSFEQYF.

This chain connects TRBV7-2 to TRBJ2-5; D is ambiguous. The CDR3 consists of 13 residues. Germline V gene sequence: CDR1 SGHTA, CDR2 FQGNSA. Between the trimmed V and J ends, which lost 2 bases and 2 bases, there was a span of 6 bases. In DNA form, the CDR3 reads TGTGCCAGCAGCTTACGACGTCAAGAGACCCAGTACTTC. This gives the protein CASSLRRQETQYF. Drawing the rest from reference TRBV7-2 and TRBJ2-5, the complete variable domain is GAGVSQSPSNKVTEKGKDVELRCDPISGHTALYWYRQSLGQGLEFLIYFQGNSAPDKSGLPSDRFSAERTGGSVSTLTIQRTQQEDSAVYLCASSLRRQETQYFGPGTRLLVL.

The gene calls are TRBV11-2 and TRBJ1-4; 7 nucleotides line up with TRBD1. Trimming removed 4 bases from V and 8 bases from J; junction bases left unmatched: 13. The CDR3 is 16 residues long. CDR1 and CDR2 from the germline V gene are SGHAT and FQNNGV. The CDR3 sequence is CASSSLEAGGREKLFF. The CDR3 nucleotides read TGTGCCAGCAGCTCACTAGAGGCAGGGGGAAGGGAAAAACTGTTTTTT.

This clone has a handful of counts. V usage is TRBV9 and J usage is TRBJ2-1; 8 positions agree with TRBD2. The junction had 2 bases not matched to a gene; V was cut back by 3 bases and J by 0 bases. CDR1 and CDR2 (germline): SGDLS, YYNGEE. This CDR3 region has 15 residues. CDR3 in amino acids: CASSEGTSSYNEQFF. The CDR3 nucleotides read TGTGCCAGCAGCGAGGGGACTAGCTCCTACAATGAGCAGTTCTTC.

The chain uses TRBV19 and TRBJ2-1, with 8 positions matching TRBD2. The CDR3 has 14 residues. V was clipped by 5 bases and J by 8 bases; unmatched bases: 8. From germline, CDR1 is LNHDA and CDR2 SQIVND (reference sequence). The CDR3 reads CASSLQRERDEQFF. The DNA of the CDR3 is TGTGCCAGTAGTCTCCAGCGGGAGCGGGATGAGCAGTTCTTC.

The J gene is TRBJ2-7, the V gene TRBV27; 8 positions match TRBD1. The CDR3 totals 17 residues. V lost 6 bases, J lost 3 bases, and 16 bases stayed unmatched. In germline, CDR1 is MNHEY, CDR2 SMNVEV (reference sequence). The CDR3: CASSSSPGTGKYYEQYF. The CDR3, as DNA: TGTGCCAGCAGCTCGAGCCCAGGGACAGGCAAATACTACGAGCAGTACTTC.